What follows is one T cell receptor (beta chain) and its context. Germline CDR1 and CDR2: SGDLS and YYNGEE. CDR3 length: 14 residues. This specimen comes from a study of blood T cells in healthy people across ages. A J-beta primer mix and a sample-barcoded 5' primer were used in a second PCR of about 7 to 12 cycles. A single record per CDR3 protein comes from TCRdb applying MiXCR to the 5' RACE reads. The repertoire has over a million distinct CDR3 sequences, 45% of them found once; the top ten carry 15% to 20%. The sequencing input was blood. The sequence was collected from a woman in her fifties or sixties in good health. V is TRBV9 and J is TRBJ2-7; TRBD2 matches at 8 bases. The J call is doubtful: the DNA matches TRBJ2-5 better. DNA for the CDR3: TGTGCCAGCAGTCCGGGGGGGAGTAGGGAGACCCAGTACTTC. It is translated as CASSPGGSRETQYF.